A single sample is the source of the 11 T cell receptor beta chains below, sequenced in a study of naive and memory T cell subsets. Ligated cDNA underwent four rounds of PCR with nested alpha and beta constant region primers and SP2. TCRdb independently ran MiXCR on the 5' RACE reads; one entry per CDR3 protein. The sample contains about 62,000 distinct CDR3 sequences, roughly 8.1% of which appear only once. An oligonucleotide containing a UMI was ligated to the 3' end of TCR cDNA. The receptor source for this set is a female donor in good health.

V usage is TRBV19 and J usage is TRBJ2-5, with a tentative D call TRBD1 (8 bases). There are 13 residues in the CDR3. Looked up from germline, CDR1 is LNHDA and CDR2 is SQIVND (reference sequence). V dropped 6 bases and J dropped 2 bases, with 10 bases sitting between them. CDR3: CASRQGGQETQYF. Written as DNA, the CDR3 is TGTGCCAGTAGACAGGGGGGGCAAGAGACCCAGTACTTC.

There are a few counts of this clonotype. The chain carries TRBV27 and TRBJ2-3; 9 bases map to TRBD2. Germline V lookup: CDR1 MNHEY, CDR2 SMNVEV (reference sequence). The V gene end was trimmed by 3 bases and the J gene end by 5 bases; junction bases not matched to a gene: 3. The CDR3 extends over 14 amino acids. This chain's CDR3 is CASSFAGGLDTQYF. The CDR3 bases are TGTGCCAGCAGTTTTGCGGGAGGGTTAGATACGCAGTATTTT.

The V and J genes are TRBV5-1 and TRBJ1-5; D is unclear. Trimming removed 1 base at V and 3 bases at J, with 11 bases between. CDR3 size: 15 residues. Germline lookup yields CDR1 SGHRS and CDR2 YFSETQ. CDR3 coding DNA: TGCGCCAGCAGCTTGAGTGGTCAAATCAATCAGCCCCAGCATTTT. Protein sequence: CASSLSGQINQPQHF.

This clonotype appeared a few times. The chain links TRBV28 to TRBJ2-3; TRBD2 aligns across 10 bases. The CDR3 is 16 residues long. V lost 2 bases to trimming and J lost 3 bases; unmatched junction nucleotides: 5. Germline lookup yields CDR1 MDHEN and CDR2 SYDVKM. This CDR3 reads CASSLAASGSTDTQYF. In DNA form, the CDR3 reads TGTGCCAGCAGTTTAGCTGCTAGCGGGAGTACAGATACGCAGTATTTT. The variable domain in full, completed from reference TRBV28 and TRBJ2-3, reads DVKVTQSSRYLVKRTGEKVFLECVQDMDHENMFWYRQDPGLGLRLIYFSYDVKMKEKGDIPEGYSVSREKKERFSLILESASTNQTSMYLCASSLAASGSTDTQYFGPGTRLTVL.

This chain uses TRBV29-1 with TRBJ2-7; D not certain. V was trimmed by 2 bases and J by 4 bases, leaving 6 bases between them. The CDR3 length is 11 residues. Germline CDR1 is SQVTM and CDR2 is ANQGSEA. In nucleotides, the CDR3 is TGCAGCGTTGAATTAGGATACGAGCAGTACTTC. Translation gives CSVELGYEQYF.

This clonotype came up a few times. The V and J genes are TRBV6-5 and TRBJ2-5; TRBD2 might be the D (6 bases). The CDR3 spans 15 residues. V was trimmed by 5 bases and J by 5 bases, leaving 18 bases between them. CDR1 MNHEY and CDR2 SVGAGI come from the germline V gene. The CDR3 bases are TGTGCCAGCAGTCTAAGGATTGGACGGGGGGAGACCCAGTACTTC. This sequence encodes CASSLRIGRGETQYF.

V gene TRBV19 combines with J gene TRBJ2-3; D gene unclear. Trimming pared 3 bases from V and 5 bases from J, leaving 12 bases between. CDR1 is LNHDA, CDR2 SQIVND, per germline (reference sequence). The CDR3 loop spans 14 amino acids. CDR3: CASSIKGSLDTQYF. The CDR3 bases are TGTGCCAGTAGTATTAAGGGCTCACTAGATACGCAGTATTTT.

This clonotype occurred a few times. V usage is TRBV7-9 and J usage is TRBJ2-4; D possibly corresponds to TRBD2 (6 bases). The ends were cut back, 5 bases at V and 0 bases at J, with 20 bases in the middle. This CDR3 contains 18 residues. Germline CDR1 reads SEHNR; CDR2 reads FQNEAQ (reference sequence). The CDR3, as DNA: TGTGCCAGCAGCACACCCCGGGGGTCGTCCTTAGCCAAAAACATTCAGTACTTC. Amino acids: CASSTPRGSSLAKNIQYF.

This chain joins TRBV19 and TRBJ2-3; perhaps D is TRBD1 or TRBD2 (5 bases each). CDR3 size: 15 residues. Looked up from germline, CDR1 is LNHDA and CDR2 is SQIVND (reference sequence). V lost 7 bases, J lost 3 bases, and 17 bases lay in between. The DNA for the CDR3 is TGTGCCAGTATTGGGGGTTCCACCACAACAGATACGCAGTATTTT. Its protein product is CASIGGSTTTDTQYF.

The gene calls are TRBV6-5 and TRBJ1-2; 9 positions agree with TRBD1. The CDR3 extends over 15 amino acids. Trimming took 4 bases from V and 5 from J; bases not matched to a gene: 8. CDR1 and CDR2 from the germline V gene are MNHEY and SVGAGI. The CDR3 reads CASSSGPGQGYGYTF. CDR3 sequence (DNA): TGTGCCAGCAGTTCTGGGCCGGGACAGGGATATGGCTACACCTTC.

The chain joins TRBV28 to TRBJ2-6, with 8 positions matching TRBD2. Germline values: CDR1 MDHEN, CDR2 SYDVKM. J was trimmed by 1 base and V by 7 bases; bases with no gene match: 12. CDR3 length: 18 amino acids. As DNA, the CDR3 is TGTGCCAGCACCCCAGCGGGGGCTTTATCATCTGGGGCCAACGTCCTGACTTTC. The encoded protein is CASTPAGALSSGANVLTF.